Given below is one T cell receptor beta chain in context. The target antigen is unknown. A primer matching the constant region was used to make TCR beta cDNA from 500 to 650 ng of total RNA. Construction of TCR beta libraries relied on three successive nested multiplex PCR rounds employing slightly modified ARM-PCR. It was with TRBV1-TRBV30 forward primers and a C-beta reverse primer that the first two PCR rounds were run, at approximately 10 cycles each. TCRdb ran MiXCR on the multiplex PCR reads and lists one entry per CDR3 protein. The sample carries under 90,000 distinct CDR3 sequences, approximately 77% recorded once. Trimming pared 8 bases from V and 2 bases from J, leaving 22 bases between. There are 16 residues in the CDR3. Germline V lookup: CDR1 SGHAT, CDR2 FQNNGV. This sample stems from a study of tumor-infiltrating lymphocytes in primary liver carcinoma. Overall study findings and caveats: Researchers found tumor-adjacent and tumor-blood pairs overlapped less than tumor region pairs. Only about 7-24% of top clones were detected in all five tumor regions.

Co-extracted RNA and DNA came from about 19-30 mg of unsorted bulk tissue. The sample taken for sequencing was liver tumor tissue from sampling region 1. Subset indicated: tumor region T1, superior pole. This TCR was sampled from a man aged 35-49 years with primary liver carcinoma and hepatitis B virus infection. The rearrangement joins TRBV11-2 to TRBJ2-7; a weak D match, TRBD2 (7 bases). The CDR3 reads CASWTSEFSGAYEQYF. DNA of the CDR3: TGTGCCAGCTGGACTAGTGAGTTCTCAGGGGCCTACGAGCAGTACTTC. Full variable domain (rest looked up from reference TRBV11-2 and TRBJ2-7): EAGVAQSPRYKIIEKRQSVAFWCNPISGHATLYWYQQILGQGPKLLIQFQNNGVVDDSQLPKDRFSAERLKGVDSTLKIQPAKLEDSAVYLCASWTSEFSGAYEQYFGPGTRLTVT.